This T cell receptor (beta chain) was obtained from a study of persistence of HIV-infected CD4 T cells. Study details: Donors were ART-treated; their CMV- and Gag-responding CD4+ T cells were isolated.

On this clone: Antigen: not known.

Per the germline V gene, CDR1 is MNHNY and CDR2 is SVGAGI (reference sequence). This CDR3 is 15 amino acids long. Trimming took 0 bases from V and 5 from J; bases not matched to a gene: 7. The libraries were made with immunoSEQ version 4 in survey mode. The protocol was immunoSEQ multiplex PCR, while the TCRdb copy is restricted to in-frame clones and leaves out a portion. In the table there are tens of thousands of clones, roughly 75% of which are singletons. Overall study results and limits: CMV- and Gag-responding cells had lower TCRbeta richness than CD3/CD28-responding cells.

An overlapping HIV-1 Gag peptide pool stimulated these cells at about 1 ug/peptide/mL. Memory cells lacking CD40L and CD69 with high CD45RO were sorted. The genes are TRBV6-6 and TRBJ2-7, with TRBD2 identical over 7 bases. The sequencing here drew on CD4+ T cells sorted from PBMCs after roughly 18-hour stimulation, taken from a patient who received antiretroviral therapy. This TCR came from an adult man with HIV who was CMV-seropositive. The CDR3 DNA is TGTGCCAGCAGTTACTCGCGGACTAGTGGCGACGAGCAGTACTTC. As protein: CASSYSRTSGDEQYF.